The sequence of this TCR beta chain was determined in a study of graft-versus-host responses after intestinal transplantation. Study details: All recipients got anti-thymocyte globulin induction, then tacrolimus and steroids for three to four years.

Here immunoSEQ multiplex PCR was the method, and the copy in TCRdb shows in-frame clones only, minus some. Seen here are 10,000 to 15,000 clones, roughly 33% observed once, and the top ten hold roughly 2.6%. Trimming removed 5 bases from V and 5 bases from J, with 12 bases in between. Per the germline V gene, CDR1 is SGHNT and CDR2 is YENEEA. This CDR3 is 13 amino acids long. This clone was recorded a few times. Study outcomes and limitations: GvH clones appeared in recipient marrow, some first in ileum or blood.

Plating combined around 200,000 CFSE-labeled responder cells with around 200,000 irradiated, violet-dye-labeled stimulator cells. The sequences come from alloreactive CD8+ T cells from a mixed lymphocyte reaction culture, collected before intestinal transplant. Subset specified: CFSE-low proliferating T cells sorted from approximately six-day pre-transplant mixed lymphocyte reaction (GvH or HvG direction). The TCR originated in a human patient who received an intestinal transplant. The chain joins TRBV11-3 to TRBJ1-2; D perhaps matches TRBD1 (5 bases). The CDR3 region is CASSTPRDYGYTF. CDR3 nucleotides: TGTGCCAGCAGCACGCCCAGGGATTATGGCTACACCTTC.